This TCR beta chain originates from a study of blood T cell repertoires in COVID-19. Original methodology: Nucleated cell counts were estimated from reference gene primer amplification. Some clones are missing from TCRdb's copy, which holds only in-frame ones; the method was immunoSEQ multiplex PCR. Clonal size and the V and J genes are those of that table, whereas D and trimming came from the DNA. Found here are around 87,000 clones, 70% to 80% of them singletons; the top ten hold about 15%. Trimming pared 0 bases from V and 5 bases from J, leaving 12 bases between. The CDR3 loop spans 15 amino acids. The V gene's germline CDR1 is SGHRS and CDR2 YFSETQ.

The specimen sequenced was peripheral blood. The rearrangement links TRBV5-1 to TRBJ1-5, with D possibly TRBD1 on 6 matching bases. This TCR was sampled from a human donor in a cohort sampled during active COVID-19. In DNA, the CDR3 is TGCGCCAGCAGCTTGGCCCCAGGGGCAGATCAGCCCCAGCATTTT. Residues: CASSLAPGADQPQHF.